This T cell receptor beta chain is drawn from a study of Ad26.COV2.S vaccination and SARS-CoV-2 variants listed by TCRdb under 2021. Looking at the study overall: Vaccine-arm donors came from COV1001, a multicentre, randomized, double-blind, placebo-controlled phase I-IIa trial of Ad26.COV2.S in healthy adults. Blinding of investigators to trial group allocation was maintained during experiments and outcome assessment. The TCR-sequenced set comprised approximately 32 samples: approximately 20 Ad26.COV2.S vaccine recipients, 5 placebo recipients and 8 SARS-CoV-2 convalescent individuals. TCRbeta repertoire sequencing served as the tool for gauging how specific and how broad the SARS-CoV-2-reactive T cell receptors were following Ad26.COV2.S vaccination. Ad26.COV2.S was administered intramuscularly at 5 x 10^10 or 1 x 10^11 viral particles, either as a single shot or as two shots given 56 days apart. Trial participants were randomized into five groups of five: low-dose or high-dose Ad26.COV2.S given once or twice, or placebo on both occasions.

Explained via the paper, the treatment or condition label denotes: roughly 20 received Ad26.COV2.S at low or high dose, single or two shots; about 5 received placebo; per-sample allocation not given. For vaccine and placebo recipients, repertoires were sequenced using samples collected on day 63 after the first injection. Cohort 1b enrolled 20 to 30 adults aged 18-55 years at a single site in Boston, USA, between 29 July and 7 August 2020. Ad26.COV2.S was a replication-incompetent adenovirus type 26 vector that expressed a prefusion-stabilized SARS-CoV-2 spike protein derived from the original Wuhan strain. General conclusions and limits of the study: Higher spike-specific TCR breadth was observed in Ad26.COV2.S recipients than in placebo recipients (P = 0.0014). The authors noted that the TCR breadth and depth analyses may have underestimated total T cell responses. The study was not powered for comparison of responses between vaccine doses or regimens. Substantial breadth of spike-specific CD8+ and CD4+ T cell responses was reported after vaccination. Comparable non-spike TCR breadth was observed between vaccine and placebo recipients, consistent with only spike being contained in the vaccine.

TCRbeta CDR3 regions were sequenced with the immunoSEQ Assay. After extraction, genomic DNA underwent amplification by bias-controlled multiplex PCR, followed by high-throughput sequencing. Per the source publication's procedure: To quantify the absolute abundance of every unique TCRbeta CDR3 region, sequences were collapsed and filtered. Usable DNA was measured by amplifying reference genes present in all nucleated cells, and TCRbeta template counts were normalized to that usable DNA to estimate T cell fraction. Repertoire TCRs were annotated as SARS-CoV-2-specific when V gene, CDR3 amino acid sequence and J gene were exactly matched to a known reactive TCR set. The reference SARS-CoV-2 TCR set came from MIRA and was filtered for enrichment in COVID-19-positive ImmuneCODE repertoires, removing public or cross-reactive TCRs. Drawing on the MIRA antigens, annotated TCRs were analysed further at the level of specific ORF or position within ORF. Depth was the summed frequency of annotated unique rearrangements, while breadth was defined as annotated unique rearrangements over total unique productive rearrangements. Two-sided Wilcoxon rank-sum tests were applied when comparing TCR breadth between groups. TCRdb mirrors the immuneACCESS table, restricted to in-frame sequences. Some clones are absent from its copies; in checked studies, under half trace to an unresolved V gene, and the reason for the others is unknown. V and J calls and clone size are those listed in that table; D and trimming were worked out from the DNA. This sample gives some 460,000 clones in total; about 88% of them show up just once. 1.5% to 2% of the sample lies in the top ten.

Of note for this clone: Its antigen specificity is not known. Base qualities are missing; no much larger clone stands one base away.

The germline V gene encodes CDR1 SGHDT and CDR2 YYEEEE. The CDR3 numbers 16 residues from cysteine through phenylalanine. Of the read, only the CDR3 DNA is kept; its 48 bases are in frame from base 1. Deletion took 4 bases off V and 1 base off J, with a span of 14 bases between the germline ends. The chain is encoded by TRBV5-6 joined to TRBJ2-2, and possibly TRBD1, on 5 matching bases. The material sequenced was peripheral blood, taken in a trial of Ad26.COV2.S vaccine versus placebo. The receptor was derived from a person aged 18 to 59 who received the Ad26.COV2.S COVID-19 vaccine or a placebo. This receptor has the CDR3 CASSHPDIGNTGELFF. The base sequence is TGTGCCAGCAGCCACCCGGACATCGGGAACACCGGGGAGCTGTTTTTT.